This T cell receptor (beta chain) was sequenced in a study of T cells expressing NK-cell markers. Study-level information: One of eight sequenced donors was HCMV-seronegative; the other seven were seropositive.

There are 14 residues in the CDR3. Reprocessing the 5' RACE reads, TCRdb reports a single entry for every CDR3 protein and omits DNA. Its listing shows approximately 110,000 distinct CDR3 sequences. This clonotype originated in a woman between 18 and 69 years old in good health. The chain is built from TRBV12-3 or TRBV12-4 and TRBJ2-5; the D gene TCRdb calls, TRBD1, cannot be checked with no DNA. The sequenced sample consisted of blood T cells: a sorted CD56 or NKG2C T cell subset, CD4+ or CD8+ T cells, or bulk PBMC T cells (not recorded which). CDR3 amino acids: CASSPWTGEETQYF.